Each of the 13 T cell receptor beta chains below was sequenced from the same sample in a study of metastatic and nonmetastatic thyroid tumors. Using MiXCR, TCRdb reanalyzed the PCR reads. The table records tens of thousands of clones, around 20% of them present only once. Until they underwent thyroid surgery, no patient had received any treatment. The sample comprised blood. These receptors were obtained from a female donor with papillary thyroid cancer or a benign thyroid nodule (not recorded which). Some clones in this sample may be carry-over from other donors' samples.

This clone was recorded many times. This chain connects TRBV9 to TRBJ2-3; D gene uncertain. Trimming pared 5 bases from V and 2 bases from J, leaving 12 bases between. This CDR3 is 14 amino acids long. Germline values: CDR1 SGDLS, CDR2 YYNGEE. CDR3 sequence (DNA): TGTGCCAGCAGTCTCGACCCACTCACAGATACGCAGTATTTT. It encodes CASSLDPLTDTQYF.

The chain carries TRBV20-1 and TRBJ2-7; D is undetermined. The CDR3 consists of 13 residues. Germline values: CDR1 DFQATT, CDR2 SNEGSKA (reference sequence). V gave up 1 base and J gave up 2 bases, with 9 bases separating them. CDR3 coding DNA: TGCAGTGCTAGAGGTGGAAAACCCTACGAGCAGTACTTC. Residues: CSARGGKPYEQYF.

In this sample, this clone turned up many times. This chain links TRBV3-1 with TRBJ1-6; D is ambiguous. Trimming shortened V by 4 bases and J by 7 bases, and 11 bases separated the two germline ends. In germline, CDR1 is LGHDT, CDR2 YNNKEL (reference sequence). CDR3 length: 14 amino acids. CDR3 DNA sequence: TGTGCCAGCAGCCCCGGGCATGGGAATTCACCCCTCCACTTT. This encodes CASSPGHGNSPLHF. Filled out from reference TRBV3-1 and TRBJ1-6, the complete variable domain reads DTAVSQTPKYLVTQMGNDKSIKCEQNLGHDTMYWYKQDSKKFLKIMFSYNNKELIINETVPNRFSPKSPDKAHLNLHINSLELGDSAVYFCASSPGHGNSPLHFGNGTRLTVT.

The chain combines TRBV11-1 with TRBJ2-7; TRBD2 aligns across 9 bases. The CDR3 consists of 16 residues. V shed 3 bases, J shed 6 bases, and the junction held 12 bases outside the gene matches. The germline gives CDR1 SGHAT, CDR2 FQDESV (reference sequence). In DNA form, the CDR3 reads TGTGCCAGCAGCTTGTATCGGACTAGCGTGAGAAGCGAGCAGTACTTC. This sequence encodes CASSLYRTSVRSEQYF.

The CDR3, as DNA: TGTGCCAGCAGTTCCTCTCACTTTTGGACTAGCGGGAGGCCCTCCTACGAGCAGTACTTC. Translating it yields CASSSSHFWTSGRPSYEQYF. The chain couples TRBV28 to TRBJ2-7; 14 positions match TRBD2. Trimming took 4 bases from V and 0 from J; bases not matched to a gene: 14. The CDR3 totals 20 residues. The V gene's germline CDR1 is MDHEN and CDR2 SYDVKM.

The V and J genes are TRBV4-2 and TRBJ1-1, with D possibly TRBD1 on 5 matching bases. Germline V lookup: CDR1 LGHNA, CDR2 YNFKEQ. The length of the CDR3 is 15 residues. V lost 2 bases, J lost 2 bases, and 12 bases lay in between. CDR3 coding DNA: TGTGCCAGCAGCCAATCAGCGGGGGATAACACTGAAGCTTTCTTT. Translation: CASSQSAGDNTEAFF.

Regarding this clone: One end of the junction does not line up with germline, which may come from a read error. The chain is built from TRBV12-3 or TRBV12-4 and TRBJ1-2, with 11 nucleotides matching TRBD1. The CDR3 has 15 residues. The CDR3 sequence is CASSRWTGGIYGYTF. The CDR3 DNA follows: TGCGCCAGCAGCCGTTGGACAGGGGGCATCTATGGCTACACCTTC.

This clone was recorded at least ten times. CDR3: CASSKPAGAARETQYF. DNA for the CDR3: TGTGCCAGCAGCAAACCCGCAGGGGCCGCCCGAGAGACCCAGTACTTC. This chain uses TRBV7-9 with TRBJ2-5; TRBD1 might be the D (6 bases). The V end lost 5 bases, the J end lost 4 bases, and 20 bases lay between the germline ends. Germline assignment: CDR1 SEHNR and CDR2 FQNEAQ (reference sequence). The CDR3 totals 16 residues.

The chain is built from TRBV11-2 and TRBJ2-2, with TRBD2 as a possible D gene (5 bases). V lost 8 bases and J lost 4, with 14 bases in between. This CDR3 has 14 amino acids. Per germline, CDR1 SGHAT and CDR2 FQNNGV. The CDR3 region has the DNA TGTGCCAGCCGAGGCGAGGGAAGCACCGGGGAGCTGTTTTTT. Translated: CASRGEGSTGELFF.

At least ten counts were recorded for this clone. CDR3 region: CASSFRGDSGNTIYF. CDR3 coding DNA: TGTGCCAGCAGCTTCAGAGGGGACTCTGGAAACACCATATATTTT. The V call is TRBV5-5, the J call TRBJ1-3; D is possibly TRBD1 (5 bases). Germline CDR1 SGHKS, CDR2 YYEKEE (reference sequence). The CDR3 runs 15 residues. The V end was cut by 2 bases, the J end by 0 bases, with 9 bases between.

This clone was recorded at least ten times. The V gene is TRBV19, the J gene TRBJ1-5; D is unresolved. Germline CDR1 reads LNHDA; CDR2 reads SQIVND (reference sequence). V was pared by 3 bases and J by 2 bases, with 17 bases between. The CDR3 is 17 residues long. The CDR3 loop is CASSIRAPPAGNQPQHF. The CDR3 region has the DNA TGTGCCAGTAGTATCCGGGCTCCCCCGGCGGGCAATCAGCCCCAGCATTTT.

This clone is medium-sized in the sample. The chain recombines TRBV6-2 or TRBV6-3 with TRBJ1-2; a weak D match, TRBD1 (5 bases). From germline, CDR1 is MNHEY and CDR2 SVGEGT. The CDR3 is made up of 15 amino acids. Trimming shortened V by 2 bases and J by 0 bases, and 10 bases separated the two germline ends. The DNA for the CDR3 is TGTGCCAGCAGTTACCCGACGGGGGCTAACTATGGCTACACCTTC. As protein: CASSYPTGANYGYTF.

The table lists this clone with many counts. The chain joins TRBV14 to TRBJ2-2; tentatively, D is TRBD1 or TRBD2 (5 bases each). With 0 bases removed from V and 0 bases from J, the gap between germline ends came to 14 bases. Germline V gene data show CDR1 as SGHDN and CDR2 as FVKESK. This CDR3 is 18 amino acids long. The CDR3 sequence: CASSQDLPGPANTGELFF. CDR3 nucleotides: TGTGCCAGCAGCCAAGACCTACCGGGACCAGCGAACACCGGGGAGCTGTTTTTT. Variable domain in full (rest from reference TRBV14 and TRBJ2-2): EAGVTQFPSHSVIEKGQTVTLRCDPISGHDNLYWYRRVMGKEIKFLLHFVKESKQDESGMPNNRFLAERTGGTYSTLKVQPAELEDSGVYFCASSQDLPGPANTGELFFGEGSRLTVL.